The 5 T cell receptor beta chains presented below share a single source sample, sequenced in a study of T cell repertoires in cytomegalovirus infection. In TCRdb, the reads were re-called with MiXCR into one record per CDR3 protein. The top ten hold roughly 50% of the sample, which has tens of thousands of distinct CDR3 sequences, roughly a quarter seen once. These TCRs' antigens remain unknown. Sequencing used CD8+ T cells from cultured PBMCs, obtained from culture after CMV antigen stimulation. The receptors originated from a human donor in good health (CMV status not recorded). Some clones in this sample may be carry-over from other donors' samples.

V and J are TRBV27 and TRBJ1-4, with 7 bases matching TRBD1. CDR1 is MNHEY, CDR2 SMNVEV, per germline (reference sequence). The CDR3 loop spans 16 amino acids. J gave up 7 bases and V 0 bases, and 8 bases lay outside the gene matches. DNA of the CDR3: TGTGCCAGCAGTTTATCGGGGGACAGATATTCTGAAAAACTGTTTTTT. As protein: CASSLSGDRYSEKLFF.

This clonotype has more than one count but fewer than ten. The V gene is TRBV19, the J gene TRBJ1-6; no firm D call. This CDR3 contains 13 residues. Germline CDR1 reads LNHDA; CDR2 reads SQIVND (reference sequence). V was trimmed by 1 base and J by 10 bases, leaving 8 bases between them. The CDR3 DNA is TGTGCCAGTAGTATAGGGGTTTGGTCACCCCTCCACTTT. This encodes CASSIGVWSPLHF.

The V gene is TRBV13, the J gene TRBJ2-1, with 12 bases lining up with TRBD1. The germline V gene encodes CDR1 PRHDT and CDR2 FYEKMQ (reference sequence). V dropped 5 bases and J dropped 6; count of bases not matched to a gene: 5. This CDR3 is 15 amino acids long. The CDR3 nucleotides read TGTGCCAGCAGCCCTAGGGACAGGGGGCCCAATGAGCAGTTCTTC. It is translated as CASSPRDRGPNEQFF.

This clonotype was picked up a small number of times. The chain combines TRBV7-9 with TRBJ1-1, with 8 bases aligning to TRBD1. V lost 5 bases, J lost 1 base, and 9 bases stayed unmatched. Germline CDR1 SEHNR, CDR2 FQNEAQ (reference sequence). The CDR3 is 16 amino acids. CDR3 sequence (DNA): TGTGCCAGCAGCCCTAGCCCCGACAGGGGGAACACTGAAGCTTTCTTT. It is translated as CASSPSPDRGNTEAFF.

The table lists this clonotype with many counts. CDR3 sequence reads: CASSLSGLAGGLYEQYF. CDR3 nucleotide sequence: TGTGCCAGCAGCTTATCGGGTCTAGCGGGAGGTCTATACGAGCAGTACTTC. The chain carries TRBV7-2 and TRBJ2-7; TRBD2 agrees at 11 bases. Germline V gene sequence: CDR1 SGHTA, CDR2 FQGNSA. The J segment lost 4 bases and the V segment lost 2 bases, leaving 10 bases of the junction unmatched. The CDR3 totals 17 residues. The whole variable domain, filled in from reference TRBV7-2 and TRBJ2-7, reads GAGVSQSPSNKVTEKGKDVELRCDPISGHTALYWYRQSLGQGLEFLIYFQGNSAPDKSGLPSDRFSAERTGGSVSTLTIQRTQQEDSAVYLCASSLSGLAGGLYEQYFGPGTRLTVT.